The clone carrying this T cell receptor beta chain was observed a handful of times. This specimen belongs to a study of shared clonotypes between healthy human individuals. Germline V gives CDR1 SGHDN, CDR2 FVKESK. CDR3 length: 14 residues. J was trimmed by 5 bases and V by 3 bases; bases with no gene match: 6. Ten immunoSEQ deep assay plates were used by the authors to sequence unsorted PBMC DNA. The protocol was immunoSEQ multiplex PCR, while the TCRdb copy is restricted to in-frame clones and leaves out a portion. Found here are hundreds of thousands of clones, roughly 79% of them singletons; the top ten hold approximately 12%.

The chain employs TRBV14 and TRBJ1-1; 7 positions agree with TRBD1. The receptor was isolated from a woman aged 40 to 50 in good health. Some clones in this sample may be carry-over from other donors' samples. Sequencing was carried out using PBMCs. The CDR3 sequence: CASSQGGGVTEAFF. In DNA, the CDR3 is TGTGCCAGCAGCCAGGGAGGGGGCGTTACTGAAGCTTTCTTT.